This T cell receptor beta chain was recovered during a study of cytomegalovirus exposure and HLA in healthy donors. Turning to the study itself: Around 200 million T cells yielded roughly 120 million unique TCR beta sequences, as an earlier analysis found.

Study results and limitations: The likely origin of a cluster of highly shared sequence variants was a sequencing artifact. Sequences of the TCR beta chain were said to predict the HLA-A and HLA-B alleles of most subjects accurately.

The CDR3 has 14 residues. Germline CDR1 reads SGHTA; CDR2 reads FQGNSA. Trimming cost V 2 bases and J 4 bases, with 9 bases left between them. Worth noting for this clone: Its antigen is undetermined.

A multiplex PCR was run with 60 Vbeta primers and 13 Jbeta primers. TCRdb's table, derived via immunoSEQ multiplex PCR, lists solely in-frame clones and lacks some. This table has 55,000 to 80,000 clones, around 80% appearing once. This clonotype originated in a woman aged 30 to 39 in good health and CMV-seropositive. The V gene is TRBV7-2, the J gene TRBJ1-3, with D possibly TRBD1 on 6 matching bases. The sequenced sample was PBMCs. The CDR3 protein is CASSLRRGGNTIYF. The CDR3 DNA is TGTGCCAGCAGCTTACGCAGGGGAGGAAACACCATATATTTT.